The rows below give T cell receptor beta chains drawn from one sample of a study of shared clonotypes between healthy human individuals. TCRdb keeps only in-frame clones here, not all; method: immunoSEQ multiplex PCR. Seen here are 950,000 to 1,100,000 clones, around 74% observed once, and the top ten hold approximately 1.5%. The source material was memory CD4+ T cells sorted from blood. The origin of the receptors is a man in his late teens or twenties in good health. Each CDR3 is given with its conserved first and last residue. The D gene is left open where the match is weak.

d_call: TRBD1
j_call: TRBJ2-3
v_call: TRBV5-1
cdr3_aa: CASSWGQGRTDTQYF
cdr3_nt: TGCGCCAGCAGCTGGGGACAGGGAAGGACAGATACGCAGTATTTT

d_call: TRBD1
j_call: TRBJ1-2
v_call: TRBV28
cdr3_aa: CASSLIQGGYGYTF
cdr3_nt: TGTGCCAGCAGTTTGATACAGGGGGGCTATGGCTACACCTTC

d_call: NA
j_call: TRBJ2-1
v_call: TRBV28
cdr3_aa: CASSSPVQGIGEQFF
cdr3_nt: TGTGCCAGCAGTTCCCCAGTGCAGGGGATCGGTGAGCAGTTCTTC

d_call: TRBD1
j_call: TRBJ1-6
v_call: TRBV2
cdr3_aa: CASMRPGQGKNSPLHF
cdr3_nt: TGTGCCAGCATGCGACCCGGACAGGGGAAGAATTCACCCCTCCACTTT

d_call: TRBD1
j_call: TRBJ1-5
v_call: TRBV18
cdr3_aa: CASSMTGGGDQPQHF
cdr3_nt: TGTGCCAGCTCAATGACAGGGGGCGGCGATCAGCCCCAGCATTTT

d_call: TRBD2
j_call: TRBJ2-1
v_call: TRBV7-2
cdr3_aa: CASSSGGPGLAGSYEQFF
cdr3_nt: TGTGCCAGCAGCTCAGGAGGACCGGGACTAGCGGGTTCGTATGAGCAGTTCTTC

d_call: TRBD2
j_call: TRBJ2-7
v_call: TRBV6-1
cdr3_aa: CASSEVGGGEQYF
cdr3_nt: TGTGCCAGCAGTGAAGTGGGCGGGGGCGAGCAGTACTTC

d_call: TRBD2
j_call: TRBJ2-3
v_call: TRBV28
cdr3_aa: CASSLIGTSTDTRYF
cdr3_nt: TGTGCCAGCAGTTTAATCGGGACTAGCACAGATACGCGGTATTTT

d_call: NA
j_call: TRBJ1-1
v_call: TRBV5-1
cdr3_aa: CASSLGRAGLTEAFF
cdr3_nt: TGCGCCAGCAGCTTGGGCAGGGCCGGGCTTACTGAAGCTTTCTTT

d_call: NA
j_call: TRBJ1-3
v_call: TRBV6-5
cdr3_aa: CASSPRGRGNTIYF
cdr3_nt: TGTGCCAGCAGCCCCCGGGGGCGTGGAAACACCATATATTTT

d_call: NA
j_call: TRBJ2-3
v_call: TRBV2
cdr3_aa: CASSLGAFSTDTQYF
cdr3_nt: TGTGCCAGCAGTCTAGGGGCCTTTAGCACAGATACGCAGTATTTT

d_call: NA
j_call: TRBJ2-6
v_call: TRBV2
cdr3_aa: CASSSQGSGANVLTF
cdr3_nt: TGTGCCAGCAGCTCGCAGGGCTCTGGGGCCAACGTCCTGACTTTC

d_call: NA
j_call: TRBJ2-1
v_call: TRBV5-1
cdr3_aa: CASSSTLSSYNEQFF
cdr3_nt: TGCGCCAGCAGCTCGACATTGAGCTCCTACAATGAGCAGTTCTTC

d_call: NA
j_call: TRBJ2-3
v_call: TRBV6-1
cdr3_aa: CASSPTRTDTQYF
cdr3_nt: TGTGCCAGCAGCCCGACCCGGACGGATACGCAGTATTTT